This T cell receptor (beta chain) was sequenced for a study of response to subunit inactivated influenza vaccine. There are 16 residues in the CDR3. J was trimmed by 0 bases and V by 5 bases; bases with no gene match: 9. Germline CDR1 and CDR2: SGHDT and YYEEEE. General observations from the study: A suggestion made by the authors is that each seasonal influenza vaccination recruits few new T cells.

TCRdb redid the calling of the RT-PCR reads with MiXCR, one entry per CDR3 protein. The profile shows about 520,000 distinct CDR3 sequences, 25% of them singletons. This clonotype was counted only a few times. Antigen specificity is unknown. Here the sequenced sample was CD4+ T cells sorted from PBMCs, taken less than 6 days after vaccination. This chain uses TRBV5-6 with TRBJ2-7; 9 positions match TRBD1. The sequence was collected from a man between 45 and 60 years old who received an inactivated influenza vaccine. This chain's CDR3 is CASRGLGTGPSYEQYF. In nucleotides, the CDR3 is TGTGCCAGCAGGGGATTAGGGACAGGGCCCTCCTACGAGCAGTACTTC.